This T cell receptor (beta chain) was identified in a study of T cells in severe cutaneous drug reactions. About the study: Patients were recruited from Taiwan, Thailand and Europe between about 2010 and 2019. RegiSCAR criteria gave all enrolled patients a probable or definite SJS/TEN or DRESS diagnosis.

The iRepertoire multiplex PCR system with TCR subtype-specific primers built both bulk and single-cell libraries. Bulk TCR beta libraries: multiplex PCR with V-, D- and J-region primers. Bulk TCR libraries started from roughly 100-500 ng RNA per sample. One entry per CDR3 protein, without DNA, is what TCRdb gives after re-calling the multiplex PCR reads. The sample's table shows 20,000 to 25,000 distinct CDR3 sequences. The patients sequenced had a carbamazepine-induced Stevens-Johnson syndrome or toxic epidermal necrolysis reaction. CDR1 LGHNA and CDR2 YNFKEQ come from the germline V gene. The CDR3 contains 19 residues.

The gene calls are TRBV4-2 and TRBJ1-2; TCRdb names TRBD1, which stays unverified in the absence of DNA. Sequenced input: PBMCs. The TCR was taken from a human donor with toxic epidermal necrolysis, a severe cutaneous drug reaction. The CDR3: CASSPSLGDRASSNYGYTF.